A single sample gave rise to the 2 T cell receptor beta chains below, sequenced in a study of regulatory T cells in long-lasting Graves disease. iRepertoire HTBI primers and Arm-PCR of CDR3 regions built TCR beta libraries. TCRdb recomputed calls from the multiplex PCR reads with MiXCR, one row per CDR3 protein. The repertoire holds fewer than 500,000 distinct CDR3 sequences, with roughly 16% as singletons. The sample's time point: newly diagnosed GD, antithyroid drugs for less than 3 months. PBMC RNA was the source of the TCR library. These data are also associated with another study on T cells in Graves' hyperthyroidism and ophthalmopathy.

Source: peripheral blood mononuclear cells (PBMCs), taken at new diagnosis, from a patient treated with antithyroid drugs. The receptors were gathered from a man between 35 and 55 years old with Graves disease.

This clonotype was seen repeatedly, ten times or more. The chain is built from TRBV5-1 and TRBJ1-3; D may be TRBD1 (6 bases). Germline V gene lookup returns CDR1 SGHRS and CDR2 YFSETQ. V was cut by 4 bases and J by 0 bases, with 14 bases left in between. The CDR3 is 16 residues long. In nucleotides, the CDR3 is TGCGCCAGCAGCCAACAGAGGGGGATCTCTGGAAACACCATATATTTT. Protein: CASSQQRGISGNTIYF.

This clonotype has a count of ten or more. The V call is TRBV3-1, the J call TRBJ2-1; 8 positions agree with TRBD2. CDR3 length: 14 residues. The germline V gene encodes CDR1 LGHDT and CDR2 YNNKEL (reference sequence). With V trimmed by 1 base and J by 6 bases, 2 bases remained unmatched. CDR3 protein: CASSQGLAPNEQFF. CDR3 nucleotide sequence: TGTGCCAGCAGCCAAGGACTAGCGCCCAATGAGCAGTTCTTC.